Following are 6 T cell receptor beta chains from one sample sequenced in a study of cytomegalovirus exposure and HLA in healthy donors. Amplification used 60 Vbeta primers and 13 Jbeta primers. Here immunoSEQ multiplex PCR was the method, and the copy in TCRdb shows in-frame clones only, minus some. In the table there are roughly 150,000 clones, more than 60% of which are singletons. Sequenced material: PBMCs. Source of these receptors: a man younger than 45 in good health and CMV-seropositive.

This clone showed up just once. The V and J genes are TRBV28 and TRBJ2-7, with TRBD1 identical over 9 bases. Trimming cost V 5 bases and J 6 bases; bases outside gene matches: 11. Germline V CDR1 and CDR2: MDHEN, SYDVKM. This CDR3 is 15 amino acids long. The CDR3 bases are TGTGCCAGCAGTACACCGGGACAGGGCTTACGCGAGCAGTACTTC. It encodes CASSTPGQGLREQYF. The whole variable domain, remainder taken from reference TRBV28 and TRBJ2-7, is DVKVTQSSRYLVKRTGEKVFLECVQDMDHENMFWYRQDPGLGLRLIYFSYDVKMKEKGDIPEGYSVSREKKERFSLILESASTNQTSMYLCASSTPGQGLREQYFGPGTRLTVT.

V and J are TRBV6-5 and TRBJ2-3, with 7 bases fitting TRBD2. From germline, CDR1 is MNHEY and CDR2 SVGAGI. The CDR3 runs 15 residues. Unmatched junction bases numbered 7, after V lost 6 bases and J lost 1 base. The CDR3 sequence: CASRREAGGTDTQYF. The CDR3 bases are TGTGCCAGCAGACGAGAGGCGGGGGGCACAGATACGCAGTATTTT.

The CDR3 nucleotides are TGTGCCATCAGTGATTGGCAGGGTGGGAACATTCAGTACTTC. Protein sequence: CAISDWQGGNIQYF. The chain links TRBV10-3 to TRBJ2-4; maybe TRBD1 (5 bases). This CDR3 region has 14 residues. V lost 3 bases and J lost 7, with 13 bases in between. Germline lookup yields CDR1 ENHRY and CDR2 SYGVKD.

The rearrangement uses TRBV5-1 and TRBJ2-1; 8 bases line up with TRBD1. The CDR3 covers 12 residues. Trimming took 0 bases from V and 14 from J; bases not matched to a gene: 4. Germline V CDR1 and CDR2: SGHRS, YFSETQ. This CDR3 reads CASSLGTGQEFF. The CDR3 DNA reads TGCGCCAGCAGCTTGGGTACGGGACAGGAGTTCTTC. Together with reference TRBV5-1 and TRBJ2-1, the CDR3 gives the full variable domain: KAGVTQTPRYLIKTRGQQVTLSCSPISGHRSVSWYQQTPGQGLQFLFEYFSETQRNKGNFPGRFSGRQFSNSRSEMNVSTLELGDSALYLCASSLGTGQEFFGPGTRLTVL.

V usage is TRBV11-3 and J usage is TRBJ2-4; the match to TRBD1 covers 7 bases. Trimming took 3 bases from V and 0 from J; bases not matched to a gene: 11. This CDR3 is built from 18 residues. In germline, CDR1 is SGHNT, CDR2 YENEEA. CDR3 sequence reads: CASSFRDSGPLAKNIQYF. DNA for the CDR3: TGTGCCAGCAGCTTCCGGGACAGCGGACCTCTAGCCAAAAACATTCAGTACTTC.

CDR3 coding DNA: TGTGCCAGCAACCCCCGGGACAACTATTACGAGCAGTACTTC. This encodes CASNPRDNYYEQYF. The chain couples TRBV5-6 to TRBJ2-7; D may be TRBD1 (6 bases). The CDR3 extends over 14 amino acids. Looked up from germline, CDR1 is SGHDT and CDR2 is YYEEEE. Trimming stripped 6 bases from V and 4 bases from J, with 17 bases between. The whole variable domain, filled in from reference TRBV5-6 and TRBJ2-7, reads DAGVTQSPTHLIKTRGQQVTLRCSPKSGHDTVSWYQQALGQGPQFIFQYYEEEERQRGNFPDRFSGHQFPNYSSELNVNALLLGDSALYLCASNPRDNYYEQYFGPGTRLTVT.